This T cell receptor beta chain was recorded in a study of beta chain features in type 1 diabetes. On the study more broadly: The study found patients and healthy donors alike in age, gender and cell yields.

V was trimmed by 0 bases and J by 5 bases, leaving 13 bases between them. CDR1 is LGHNA and CDR2 is YNFKEQ in the germline V gene. The CDR3 contains 15 residues. This clone was counted a few times. What it binds is unknown. CD45RO/CCR7/CD25/CD127/CD95/CD27 sorting isolated CD4+ naive, central memory, regulatory and stem cell-like memory cells. Reverse transcription of all isolated RNA meant that expressed TCRB transcripts were sequenced. Method: immunoSEQ multiplex PCR; TCRdb's copy keeps in-frame clones and lacks some. The repertoire holds under 150,000 clones, around 10% seen once, with approximately 0.7% in the top ten. Study conclusions and caveats: Insertions were fewer and deletions more numerous at VDJ junctions in type 1 diabetes patients. In every one of the four CD4+ subsets, TCRB CDR3s were moderately but significantly shorter in Type 1 diabetes patients.

This clonotype originated in a man aged 25 to 45 with type 1 diabetes. Sequenced material: central memory CD4+ T cells from blood. The chain recombines TRBV4-2 with TRBJ2-5; D might be TRBD2 (6 bases). The CDR3 here is CASSQDPGGRETQYF. CDR3 nucleotides: TGTGCCAGCAGCCAAGATCCCGGGGGTAGGGAGACCCAGTACTTC.